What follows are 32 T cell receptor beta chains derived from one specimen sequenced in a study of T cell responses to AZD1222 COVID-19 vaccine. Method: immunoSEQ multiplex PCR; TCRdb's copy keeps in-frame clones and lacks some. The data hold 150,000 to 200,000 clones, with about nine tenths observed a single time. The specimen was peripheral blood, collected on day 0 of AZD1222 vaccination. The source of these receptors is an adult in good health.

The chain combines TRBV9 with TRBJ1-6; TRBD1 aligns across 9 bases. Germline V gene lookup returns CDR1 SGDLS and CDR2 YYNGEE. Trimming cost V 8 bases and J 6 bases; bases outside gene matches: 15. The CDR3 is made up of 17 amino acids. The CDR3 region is CASPTGGRLFTNSPLHF. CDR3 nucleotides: TGTGCCAGTCCGACAGGGGGGCGTTTATTTACTAATTCACCCCTCCACTTT.

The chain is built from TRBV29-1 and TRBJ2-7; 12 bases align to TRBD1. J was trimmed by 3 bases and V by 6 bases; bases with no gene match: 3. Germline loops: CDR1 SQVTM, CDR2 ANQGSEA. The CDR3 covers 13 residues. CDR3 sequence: CSVGQGAYYEQYF. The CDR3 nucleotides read TGCAGCGTGGGACAGGGGGCCTACTACGAGCAGTACTTC.

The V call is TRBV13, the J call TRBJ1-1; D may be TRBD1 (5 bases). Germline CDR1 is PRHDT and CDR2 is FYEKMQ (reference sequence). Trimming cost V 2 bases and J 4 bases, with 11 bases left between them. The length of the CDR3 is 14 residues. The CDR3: CASSLRGSGTEAFF. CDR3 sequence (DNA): TGTGCCAGCAGCTTACGGGGGTCGGGCACTGAAGCTTTCTTT. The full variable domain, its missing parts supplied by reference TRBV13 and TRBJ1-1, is AAGVIQSPRHLIKEKRETATLKCYPIPRHDTVYWYQQGPGQDPQFLISFYEKMQSDKGSIPDRFSAQQFSDYHSELNMSSLELGDSALYFCASSLRGSGTEAFFGQGTRLTVV.

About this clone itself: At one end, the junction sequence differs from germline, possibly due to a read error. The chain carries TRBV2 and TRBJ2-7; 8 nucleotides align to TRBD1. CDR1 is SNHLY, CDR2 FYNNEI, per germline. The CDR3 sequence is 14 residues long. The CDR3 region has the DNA TGTGCCAGCAGGGAAGACAGGGGAGGATACGAGCAGTACTTC. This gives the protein CASREDRGGYEQYF.

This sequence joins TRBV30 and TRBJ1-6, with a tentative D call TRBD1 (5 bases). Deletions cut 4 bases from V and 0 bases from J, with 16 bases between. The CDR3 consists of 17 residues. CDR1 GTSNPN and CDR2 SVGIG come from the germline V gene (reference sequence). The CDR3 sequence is CAWKGLRKSSYNSPLHF. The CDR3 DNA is TGTGCCTGGAAGGGGCTGCGCAAAAGCTCCTATAATTCACCCCTCCACTTT.

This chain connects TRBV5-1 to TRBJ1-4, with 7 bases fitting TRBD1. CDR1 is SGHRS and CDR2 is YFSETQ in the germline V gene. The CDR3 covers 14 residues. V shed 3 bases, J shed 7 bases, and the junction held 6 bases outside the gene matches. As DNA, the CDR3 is TGCGCCAGCAGCTCACGACAGGGAGCTGAAAAACTGTTTTTT. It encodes CASSSRQGAEKLFF.

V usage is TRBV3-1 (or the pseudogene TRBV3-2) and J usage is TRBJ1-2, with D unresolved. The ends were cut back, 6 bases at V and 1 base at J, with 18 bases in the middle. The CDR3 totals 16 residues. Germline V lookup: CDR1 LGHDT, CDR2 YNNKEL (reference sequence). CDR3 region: CASSQRTGTDNYGYTF. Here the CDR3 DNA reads TGTGCCAGCAGTCAAAGGACGGGTACCGATAACTATGGCTACACCTTC.

The CDR3 is CASSSTIKGHYEQYF. CDR3 coding DNA: TGTGCCAGCAGTTCTACAATTAAGGGACATTACGAGCAGTACTTC. The chain recombines TRBV28 with TRBJ2-7; D possibly corresponds to TRBD1 (6 bases). The CDR3 length is 15 residues. Germline V lookup: CDR1 MDHEN, CDR2 SYDVKM. V was pared by 4 bases and J by 4 bases, with 17 bases between.

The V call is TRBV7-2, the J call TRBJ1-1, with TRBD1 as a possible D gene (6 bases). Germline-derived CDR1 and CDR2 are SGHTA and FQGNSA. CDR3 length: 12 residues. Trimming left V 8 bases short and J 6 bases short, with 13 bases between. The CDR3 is CASWGNRAEAFF. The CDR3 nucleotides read TGTGCCAGCTGGGGGAACAGGGCTGAAGCTTTCTTT.

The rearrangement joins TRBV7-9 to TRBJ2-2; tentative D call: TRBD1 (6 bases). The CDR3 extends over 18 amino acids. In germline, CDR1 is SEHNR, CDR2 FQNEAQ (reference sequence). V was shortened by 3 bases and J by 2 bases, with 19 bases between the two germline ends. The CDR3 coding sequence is TGTGCCAGCAGCTTGTTATGGGGGCTTAGAAACAACACCGGGGAGCTGTTTTTT. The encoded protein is CASSLLWGLRNNTGELFF.

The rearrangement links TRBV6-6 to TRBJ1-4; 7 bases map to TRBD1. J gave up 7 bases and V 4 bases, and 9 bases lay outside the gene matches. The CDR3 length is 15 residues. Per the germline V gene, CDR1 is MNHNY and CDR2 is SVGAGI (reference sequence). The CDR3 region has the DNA TGTGCCAGCAGTTCGTCTACAGGGGTGGTTGAAAAACTGTTTTTT. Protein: CASSSSTGVVEKLFF.

CDR3 residues: CATFVRGTVGGYTF. The CDR3 nucleotides read TGTGCCACCTTCGTAAGGGGGACAGTGGGCGGCTACACCTTC. The chain employs TRBV25-1 and TRBJ1-2; TRBD1 matches at 7 bases. This CDR3 is built from 14 residues. V trimming: 10 bases; J trimming: 8 bases; junction bases outside the gene matches: 16. The germline V gene encodes CDR1 MGHDK and CDR2 SYGVNS.

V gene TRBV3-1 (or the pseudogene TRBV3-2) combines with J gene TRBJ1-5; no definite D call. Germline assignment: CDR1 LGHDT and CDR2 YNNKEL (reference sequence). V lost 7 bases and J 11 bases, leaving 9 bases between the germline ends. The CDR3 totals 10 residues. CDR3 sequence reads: CASTPGAQHF. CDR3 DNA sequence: TGTGCCAGCACCCCCGGGGCCCAGCATTTT.

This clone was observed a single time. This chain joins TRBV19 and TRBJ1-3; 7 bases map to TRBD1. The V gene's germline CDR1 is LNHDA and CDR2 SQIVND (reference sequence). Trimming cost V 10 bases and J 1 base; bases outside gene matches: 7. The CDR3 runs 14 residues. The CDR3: CATLADRSGNTIYF. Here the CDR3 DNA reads TGTGCCACCCTTGCGGACAGGTCTGGAAACACCATATATTTT.

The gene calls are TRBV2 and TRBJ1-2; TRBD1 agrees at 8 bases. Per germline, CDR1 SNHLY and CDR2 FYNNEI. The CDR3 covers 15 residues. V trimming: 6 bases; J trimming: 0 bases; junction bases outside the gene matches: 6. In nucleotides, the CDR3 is TGTGCCAGCAGCGCGGACAGGGTATCTAACTATGGCTACACCTTC. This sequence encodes CASSADRVSNYGYTF.

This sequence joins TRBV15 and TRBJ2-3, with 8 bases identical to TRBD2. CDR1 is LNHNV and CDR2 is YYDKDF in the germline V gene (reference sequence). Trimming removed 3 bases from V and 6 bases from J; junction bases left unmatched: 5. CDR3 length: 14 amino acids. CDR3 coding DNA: TGTGCCACCAGCAGGGGCTCGGGGGGGGATACGCAGTATTTT. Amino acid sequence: CATSRGSGGDTQYF.

The CDR3 nucleotides are TGTGCCAGCAACCCTGCGGGGCTAGCGGGGGCCCCAGGTGAGACCCAGTACTTC. It specifies CASNPAGLAGAPGETQYF. V gene TRBV2 combines with J gene TRBJ2-5, with 10 bases identical to TRBD2. The CDR3 is made up of 18 amino acids. Germline V gene sequence: CDR1 SNHLY, CDR2 FYNNEI. V lost 7 bases, J lost 5 bases, and 19 bases stayed unmatched.

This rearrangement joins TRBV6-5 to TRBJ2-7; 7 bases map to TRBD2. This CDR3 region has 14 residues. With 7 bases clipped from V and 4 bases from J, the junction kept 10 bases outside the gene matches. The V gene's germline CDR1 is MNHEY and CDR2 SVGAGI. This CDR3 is CASMTGGLAYEQYF. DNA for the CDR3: TGTGCCAGCATGACCGGGGGGTTGGCGTACGAGCAGTACTTC.

The CDR3 DNA sequence: TGCGCCAGCAGCGGGGATGGGCGGTCTAATGAAAAACTGTTTTTT. Its translation: CASSGDGRSNEKLFF. The chain combines TRBV5-1 with TRBJ1-4, with D unclear. V lost 4 bases and J 3 bases, leaving 13 bases between the germline ends. The CDR3 is 15 amino acids. CDR1 SGHRS and CDR2 YFSETQ come from the germline V gene.

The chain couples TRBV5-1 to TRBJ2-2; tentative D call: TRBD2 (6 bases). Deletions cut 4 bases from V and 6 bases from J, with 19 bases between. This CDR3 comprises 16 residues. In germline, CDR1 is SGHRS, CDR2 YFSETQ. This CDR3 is CASSPTATRGSGELFF. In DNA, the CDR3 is TGCGCCAGCAGCCCGACGGCTACCCGGGGGTCCGGGGAGCTGTTTTTT.

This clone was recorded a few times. The CDR3 here is CASGETSYEQYF. CDR3 nucleotides: TGTGCCAGCGGAGAGACCAGCTACGAGCAGTACTTC. The J gene is TRBJ2-7, the V gene TRBV14; D not resolved. Trimming left V 8 bases short and J 3 bases short, with 11 bases between. Germline CDR1 SGHDN, CDR2 FVKESK. The CDR3 is made up of 12 amino acids.

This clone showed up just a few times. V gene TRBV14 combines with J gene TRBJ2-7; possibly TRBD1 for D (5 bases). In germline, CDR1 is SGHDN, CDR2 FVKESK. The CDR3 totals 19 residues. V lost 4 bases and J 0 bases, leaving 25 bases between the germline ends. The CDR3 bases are TGTGCCAGCAGCCCCAAGCCGCAGGGCGATTTCCAGTTCTCCTACGAGCAGTACTTC. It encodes CASSPKPQGDFQFSYEQYF.

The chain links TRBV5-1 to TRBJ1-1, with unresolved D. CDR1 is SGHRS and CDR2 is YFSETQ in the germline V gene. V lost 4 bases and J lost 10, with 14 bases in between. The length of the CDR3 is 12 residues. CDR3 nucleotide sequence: TGCGCCAGCAGCCGTGAGCCAAATGGAGCTTTCTTT. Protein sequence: CASSREPNGAFF.

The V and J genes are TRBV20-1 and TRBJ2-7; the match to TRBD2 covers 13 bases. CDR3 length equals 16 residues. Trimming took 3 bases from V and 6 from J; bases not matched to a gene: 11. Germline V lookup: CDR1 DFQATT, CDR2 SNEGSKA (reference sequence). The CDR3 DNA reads TGCAGTGCTAGTTCCACTAGCGGGGGGGCGATGAGCGAGCAGTACTTC. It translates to CSASSTSGGAMSEQYF.

The CDR3 spells CASSPRTGEVTEAFF. The CDR3, as DNA: TGCGCCAGCAGCCCCCGGACAGGGGAAGTAACTGAAGCTTTCTTT. The chain uses TRBV5-1 and TRBJ1-1, with 9 bases fitting TRBD1. The ends lost 4 bases at V and 5 bases at J; junction bases unmatched: 9. The CDR3 runs 15 residues. CDR1 SGHRS and CDR2 YFSETQ come from the germline V gene.

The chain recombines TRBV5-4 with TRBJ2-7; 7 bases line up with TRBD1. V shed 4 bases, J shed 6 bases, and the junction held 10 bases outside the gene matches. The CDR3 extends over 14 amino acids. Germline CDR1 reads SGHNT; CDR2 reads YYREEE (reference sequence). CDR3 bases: TGTGCCAGCAGCCCGACAGGGAGTGCGGCCGAGCAGTACTTC. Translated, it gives CASSPTGSAAEQYF.

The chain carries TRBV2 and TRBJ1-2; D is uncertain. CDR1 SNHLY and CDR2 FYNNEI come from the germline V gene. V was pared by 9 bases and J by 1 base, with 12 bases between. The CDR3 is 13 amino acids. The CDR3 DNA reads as TGTGCCAGTAGAAACGGCCTTAACTATGGCTACACCTTC. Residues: CASRNGLNYGYTF.

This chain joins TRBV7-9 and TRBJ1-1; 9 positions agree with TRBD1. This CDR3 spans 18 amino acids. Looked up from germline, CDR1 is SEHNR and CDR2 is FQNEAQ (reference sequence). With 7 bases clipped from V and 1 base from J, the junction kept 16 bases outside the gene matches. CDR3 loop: CASNPGSKAGQGNTEAFF. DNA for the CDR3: TGTGCCAGCAATCCCGGGAGTAAGGCGGGACAGGGGAACACTGAAGCTTTCTTT.

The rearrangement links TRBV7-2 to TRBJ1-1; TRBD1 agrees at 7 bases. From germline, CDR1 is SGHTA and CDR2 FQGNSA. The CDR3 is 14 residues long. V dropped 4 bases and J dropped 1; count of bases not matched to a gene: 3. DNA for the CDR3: TGTGCCAGCAGCTCGGGACAGCCGAACACTGAAGCTTTCTTT. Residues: CASSSGQPNTEAFF.

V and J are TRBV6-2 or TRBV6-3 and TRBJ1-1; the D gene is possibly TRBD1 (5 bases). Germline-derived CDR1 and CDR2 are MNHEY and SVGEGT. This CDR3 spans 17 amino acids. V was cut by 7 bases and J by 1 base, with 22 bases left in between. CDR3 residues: CASTPGGSGLRNTEAFF. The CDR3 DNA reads TGTGCCAGCACCCCCGGTGGGTCGGGACTGAGGAACACTGAAGCTTTCTTT.

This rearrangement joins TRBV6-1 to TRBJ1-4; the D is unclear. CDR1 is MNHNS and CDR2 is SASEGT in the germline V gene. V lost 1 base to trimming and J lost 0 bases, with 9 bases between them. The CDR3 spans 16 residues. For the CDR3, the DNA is TGTGCCAGCAGTGAAGTAGGAACCGCAACTAATGAAAAACTGTTTTTT. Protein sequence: CASSEVGTATNEKLFF.

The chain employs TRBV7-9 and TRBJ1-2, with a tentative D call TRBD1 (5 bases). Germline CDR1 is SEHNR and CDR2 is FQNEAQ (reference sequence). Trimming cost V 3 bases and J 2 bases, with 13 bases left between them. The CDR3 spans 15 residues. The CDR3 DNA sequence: TGTGCCAGCAGCTTCCAGGGTCTAAGAAACTATGGCTACACCTTC. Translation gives CASSFQGLRNYGYTF.